The present TCR beta chain was sequenced within a study of metastatic and nonmetastatic thyroid tumors. Study-wide background: Across peripheral blood and tumor or nodule tissue samples taken from malignant and benign thyroid patients, the repertoires were compared with one another.

Whole-study findings and limits: Benign nodules reportedly had significantly lower TCR beta diversity than malignant thyroid tumors in blood and tumor.

Each patient went into thyroid surgery without having received any treatment. On this clone itself: Its antigen is not known.

This CDR3 is 14 amino acids long. Germline-derived CDR1 and CDR2 are MDHEN and SYDVKM. The V segment lost 6 bases and the J segment 6 bases; nucleotides outside the gene matches: 8. As processed by the authors: The study's classifier, a distant-metastasis tool for papillary thyroid cancer, was built using CDR3 differences across clinicopathological groups. TCRdb reprocessed the PCR reads using MiXCR. The V and J calls and clone size are TCRdb's, not the authors'. The table includes 5,000 to 7,000 clones, 25% to 40% detected once. The chain has TRBV28 and TRBJ2-7, with TRBD2 identical over 10 bases. The sequenced sample was tumor tissue. The receptor comes from a female donor with papillary thyroid cancer or a benign thyroid nodule (not recorded which). Some clones in this sample may be carry-over from other donors' samples. This chain's CDR3 is CASSTLAGESEQYF. The CDR3 nucleotides are TGTGCCAGCAGCACGCTAGCGGGAGAATCCGAGCAGTACTTC.